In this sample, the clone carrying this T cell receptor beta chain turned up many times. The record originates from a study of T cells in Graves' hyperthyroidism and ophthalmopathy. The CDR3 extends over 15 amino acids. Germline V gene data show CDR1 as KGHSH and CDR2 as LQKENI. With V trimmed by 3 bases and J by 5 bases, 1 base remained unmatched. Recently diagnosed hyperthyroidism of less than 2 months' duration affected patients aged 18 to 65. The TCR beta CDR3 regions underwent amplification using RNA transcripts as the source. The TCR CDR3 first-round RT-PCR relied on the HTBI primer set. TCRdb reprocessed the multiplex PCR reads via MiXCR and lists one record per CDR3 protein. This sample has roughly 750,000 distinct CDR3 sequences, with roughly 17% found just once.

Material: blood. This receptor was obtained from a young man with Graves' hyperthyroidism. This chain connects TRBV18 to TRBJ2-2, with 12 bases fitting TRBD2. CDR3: CASSPGLAGTGELFF. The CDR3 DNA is TGTGCCAGCTCACCCGGACTAGCGGGAACCGGGGAGCTGTTTTTT.